Each of the 20 T cell receptor beta chains below was sequenced from the same sample in a study of cytomegalovirus exposure and HLA in healthy donors. This PCR relied on a set of 60 Vbeta primers and 13 Jbeta primers. The repertoire was sequenced with immunoSEQ multiplex PCR; TCRdb's copy has only in-frame clones and lacks some. This sample carries about 160,000 clones, about 80% of them seen once, and the ten largest clones take over 8%. The sequencing sample was made of PBMCs. Source of these receptors: a young man in good health and CMV-seropositive.

The rearrangement joins TRBV7-8 to TRBJ2-3; D not resolved. The ends were cut back, 4 bases at V and 6 bases at J, with 8 bases in the middle. The germline V gene encodes CDR1 SGHVS and CDR2 FQNEAQ. The CDR3 contains 12 residues. CDR3 protein: CASSSSGDTQYF. The CDR3 DNA is TGTGCCAGCAGCTCTAGTGGGGATACGCAGTATTTT. The full variable domain, completed using reference TRBV7-8 and TRBJ2-3, is GAGVSQSPRYKVAKRGQDVALRCDPISGHVSLFWYQQALGQGPEFLTYFQNEAQLDKSGLPSDRFFAERPEGSVSTLKIQRTQQEDSAVYLCASSSSGDTQYFGPGTRLTVL.

With respect to this clone: Other DNA sequences in this specimen translate into the identical CDR3. The rearrangement joins TRBV6-5 to TRBJ2-7, with a possible D match to TRBD2 (6 bases). CDR3 length equals 13 residues. CDR1 is MNHEY and CDR2 is SVGAGI in the germline V gene. Trimming left V 6 bases short and J 2 bases short, with 11 bases between. DNA for the CDR3: TGTGCCAGCAGGGCGGGACTTACCTACGAGCAGTACTTC. Amino acid sequence: CASRAGLTYEQYF.

The chain recombines TRBV18 with TRBJ2-3; 10 bases match TRBD2. The trim removed 4 bases at V and 6 bases at J, leaving 1 base unmatched. Germline-derived CDR1 and CDR2 are KGHSH and LQKENI. CDR3 size: 13 residues. The CDR3 region has the DNA TGTGCCAGCTCACAACTAGCGGGGGATACGCAGTATTTT. This translates into CASSQLAGDTQYF. The variable domain in full, completed from reference TRBV18 and TRBJ2-3, reads NAGVMQNPRHLVRRRGQEARLRCSPMKGHSHVYWYRQLPEEGLKFMVYLQKENIIDESGMPKERFSAEFPKEGPSILRIQQVVRGDSAAYFCASSQLAGDTQYFGPGTRLTVL.

J is TRBJ1-1 and V is TRBV6-1; D ambiguous. V was trimmed by 2 bases and J by 0 bases, leaving 10 bases between them. The CDR3 is made up of 15 amino acids. Germline CDR1 MNHNS, CDR2 SASEGT. CDR3 amino acids: CASSEQARLNTEAFF. CDR3 in DNA: TGTGCCAGCAGTGAACAGGCCAGACTGAACACTGAAGCTTTCTTT.

The chain employs TRBV2 and TRBJ2-1; possible D gene TRBD1, 6 bases. V lost 4 bases, J lost 4 bases, and 23 bases lay in between. This CDR3 has 18 residues. CDR1 is SNHLY, CDR2 FYNNEI, per germline. In DNA, the CDR3 is TGTGCCAGCAGTGGGGGGCTATTAAGGGGCGGACGATACAATGAGCAGTTCTTC. Translation gives CASSGGLLRGGRYNEQFF.

V gene TRBV4-1 combines with J gene TRBJ1-3; unclear D gene. CDR3 size: 15 residues. V lost 2 bases, J lost 0 bases, and 8 bases lay in between. CDR1 and CDR2 from the germline V gene are MGHRA and YSYEKL. CDR3 in amino acids: CASSQPRSSGNTIYF. As DNA, the CDR3 is TGCGCCAGCAGCCAACCGAGAAGCTCTGGAAACACCATATATTTT.

The chain has TRBV2 and TRBJ2-7, with 11 bases aligning to TRBD2. CDR3 size: 15 residues. The germline V gene has CDR1 SNHLY and CDR2 FYNNEI. Trimming took 7 bases from V and 6 from J; bases not matched to a gene: 11. CDR3 nucleotides: TGTGCCAGCACCTCTTTAGCGGGAGGGCCGGTCGAGCAGTACTTC. This codes for CASTSLAGGPVEQYF.

This clone appeared a few times. The chain has TRBV30 and TRBJ1-1; no clear D. The CDR3 spans 15 residues. Germline values: CDR1 GTSNPN, CDR2 SVGIG (reference sequence). Trimming cost V 2 bases and J 4 bases, with 17 bases left between them. CDR3 protein: CAWSTQMTRVTEAFF. CDR3 DNA sequence: TGTGCCTGGAGTACCCAAATGACCCGGGTCACTGAAGCTTTCTTT.

Only one count was recorded for this clone. The chain recombines TRBV19 with TRBJ1-1; 10 positions agree with TRBD1. Per the germline V gene, CDR1 is LNHDA and CDR2 is SQIVND (reference sequence). There are 16 residues in the CDR3. J was trimmed by 0 bases and V by 4 bases; bases with no gene match: 5. Here the CDR3 reads CASSTGQGYMNTEAFF. The CDR3 DNA follows: TGTGCCAGTAGTACGGGACAGGGGTACATGAACACTGAAGCTTTCTTT.

The rearrangement joins TRBV11-1 to TRBJ1-2; 7 bases align to TRBD1. This CDR3 spans 13 amino acids. Germline V CDR1 and CDR2: SGHAT, FQDESV (reference sequence). V trimming: 5 bases; J trimming: 5 bases; junction bases outside the gene matches: 5. This CDR3 reads CASSDDRDYGYTF. The CDR3 DNA is TGTGCCAGCAGCGACGACAGGGATTATGGCTACACCTTC.

This clone was seen only a few times. The gene calls are TRBV11-2 and TRBJ1-2; no definite D call. The CDR3 consists of 16 residues. Germline V gives CDR1 SGHAT, CDR2 FQNNGV. V lost 5 bases, J lost 0 bases, and 16 bases lay in between. The CDR3 here is CASSHNPGLPNYGYTF. The CDR3 DNA follows: TGTGCCAGCAGCCACAATCCAGGCTTACCTAACTATGGCTACACCTTC.

The genes are TRBV7-9 and TRBJ1-2; TRBD1 might be the D (5 bases). The V gene's germline CDR1 is SEHNR and CDR2 FQNEAQ (reference sequence). Trimming removed 3 bases at V and 4 bases at J, with 9 bases between. The CDR3 runs to 13 residues. The CDR3 nucleotides are TGTGCCAGCAGCTTGTCAGACAGCTATGGCTACACCTTC. Its translation: CASSLSDSYGYTF.

The chain has TRBV5-1 and TRBJ2-5, with TRBD1 as a possible D gene (5 bases). Trimming removed 5 bases from V and 2 bases from J, with 16 bases in between. CDR1 SGHRS and CDR2 YFSETQ come from the germline V gene. The CDR3 spans 15 residues. CDR3 DNA: TGCGCCAGCAGACTACTTGGTGACAGTCAAGAGACCCAGTACTTC. Protein product: CASRLLGDSQETQYF.

The J gene is TRBJ2-1, the V gene TRBV4-1, with a tentative D call TRBD1 (6 bases). The V and J ends lost 3 bases and 4 bases respectively, with 7 bases between them. This CDR3 is built from 13 residues. Per the germline V gene, CDR1 is MGHRA and CDR2 is YSYEKL. The DNA for the CDR3 is TGCGCCAGCAGCCACAGGGGTTACAATGAGCAGTTCTTC. This sequence encodes CASSHRGYNEQFF.

This clone was counted only a few times. The chain is built from TRBV7-2 and TRBJ2-5; TRBD2 aligns across 8 bases. V dropped 2 bases and J dropped 3; count of bases not matched to a gene: 11. The CDR3 consists of 17 residues. Germline loops: CDR1 SGHTA, CDR2 FQGNSA. CDR3 protein: CASSLKAPAGVKETQYF. The CDR3 bases are TGTGCCAGCAGCTTAAAGGCTCCAGCGGGAGTAAAAGAGACCCAGTACTTC.

Only one count was recorded for this clone. The chain joins TRBV7-9 to TRBJ1-4; D is possibly TRBD1 (6 bases). The V end lost 1 base, the J end lost 4 bases, and 10 bases lay between the germline ends. The CDR3 contains 15 residues. Germline CDR1 is SEHNR and CDR2 is FQNEAQ (reference sequence). DNA of the CDR3: TGTGCCAGCAGCTTAGATGGGGGCTATAATGAAAAACTGTTTTTT. Translated, it gives CASSLDGGYNEKLFF.

The chain recombines TRBV27 with TRBJ2-1, with D possibly being TRBD1 (5 bases). V dropped 2 bases and J dropped 4 bases, with 6 bases sitting between them. The CDR3 runs to 13 residues. Germline lookup yields CDR1 MNHEY and CDR2 SMNVEV (reference sequence). CDR3: CASSLAGYNEQFF. The DNA of the CDR3 is TGTGCCAGCAGTTTAGCAGGGTACAATGAGCAGTTCTTC.

This chain uses TRBV7-6 with TRBJ2-7; D is undetermined. With 5 bases removed from V and 5 bases from J, the gap between germline ends came to 13 bases. The CDR3 is 13 residues long. The germline V gene encodes CDR1 SGHVS and CDR2 FNYEAQ. This chain's CDR3 is CASSPLVNDEQYF. The CDR3 coding sequence is TGTGCCAGCAGCCCGCTAGTGAACGACGAGCAGTACTTC.

The chain carries TRBV20-1 and TRBJ1-5; no clear D. Trimming cost V 6 bases and J 11 bases, with 11 bases left between them. CDR3 length: 10 amino acids. Germline CDR1 DFQATT, CDR2 SNEGSKA (reference sequence). The CDR3 nucleotides are TGCAGTGCCGTCGAAAGAGCCCAGCATTTT. Protein sequence: CSAVERAQHF.

Only one count was recorded for this clone. The chain employs TRBV6-8 and TRBJ2-5, with D perhaps TRBD1 (6 bases). The CDR3 sequence is 14 residues long. The germline V gene encodes CDR1 MNHGY and CDR2 SAAAGT. Trimming pared 4 bases from V and 9 bases from J, leaving 18 bases between. The CDR3 protein is CASSSSTGSWAQYF. CDR3 bases: TGTGCCAGCAGTTCCTCGACAGGTTCTTGGGCCCAGTACTTC.